This is a list of T cell receptor beta chains from one sample in a study of blood T cell repertoires in COVID-19. TCRdb keeps only in-frame clones here, not all; method: immunoSEQ multiplex PCR. The sample includes more than 50,000 clones, roughly 77% of them seen just once. What was sequenced was peripheral blood. The receptors come from a man between 65 and 85 years old with active or convalescent COVID-19. The CDR3 runs from the conserved cysteine through the conserved F or W.

v_call	j_call	cdr3_length	cdr3_aa
TRBV14	TRBJ2-1	15	CASSPLVAGYNEQFF
TRBV6-2/TRBV6-3	TRBJ1-1	13	CASSYIVNTEAFF
TRBV27	TRBJ1-6	12	CASSFLQAPLHF
TRBV1	TRBJ2-1	12	CTSTTLENEQFF
TRBV11-2	TRBJ1-1	12	CASSLPGIEAFF
TRBV14	TRBJ2-1	15	CASSQRLAGVFEQFF
TRBV25-1	TRBJ1-2	15	CASRGHGQRERGYTF
TRBV3-1/TRBV3-2	TRBJ2-1	13	CASSRNQYNEQFF
TRBV18	TRBJ2-5	14	CASSLRDRQETQYF
TRBV7-2	TRBJ1-1	13	CASSLERNTEAFF
TRBV11-2	TRBJ2-2	17	CASSSRMGLLNTGELFF
TRBV4-2	TRBJ2-1	20	CASSTPGQGAMWTAGNEQFF
TRBV24-1	TRBJ1-3	14	CAPTGGAWGNTIYF
TRBV7-9	TRBJ1-2	13	CASSQEMYYGYTF
TRBV5-8	TRBJ2-5	13	CASSADNQETQYF
TRBV5-5	TRBJ1-2	13	CASSLGDRGGYTF
TRBV10-3	TRBJ2-2	15	CAIKEREMDTGELFF
TRBV24-1	TRBJ1-2	15	CATSDQQGRSGGYTF
TRBV27	TRBJ1-6	16	CASSLSESSYNSPLHF
TRBV12-5	TRBJ1-2	13	CASAHSQGYGYTF
TRBV12-5	TRBJ2-3	15	CASGRRTGVTDTQYF
TRBV7-9	TRBJ1-1	12	CASSHSQGQAFF
TRBV27	TRBJ1-3	15	CASSRGRGFGNTIYF
TRBV7-9	TRBJ1-1	14	CASSLGAMNTEAFF
TRBV7-3	TRBJ1-4	13	CASSRNRGEKLFF
TRBV6-5	TRBJ2-7	13	CASALGTKYEQYF
TRBV18	TRBJ2-2	16	CASSPQGQGNTGELFF
TRBV6-6	TRBJ2-7	16	CASSSKNRVSSYEQYF
TRBV7-2	TRBJ2-5	14	CASSLSSGGETQYF
TRBV5-1	TRBJ2-5	16	CASSLGGLAAQETQYF
TRBV6-2/TRBV6-3	TRBJ1-1	12	CASSREGTEAFF
TRBV7-9	TRBJ2-5	15	CASSPSPGGRETQYF
TRBV7-2	TRBJ1-1	13	CASSFQGNTEAFF
TRBV5-6	TRBJ1-4	16	CASSTGLLTTNEKLFF
TRBV7-3	TRBJ2-3	15	CASSPDGLAGGTQYF
TRBV19	TRBJ2-7	15	CASMNRGGRSYEQYF
TRBV6-5	TRBJ2-5	13	CASIFSGRETQYF
TRBV12-3/TRBV12-4	TRBJ2-1	11	CASSDSYEQFF
TRBV4-3	TRBJ2-7	15	CASSQEAGESYEQYF
TRBV28	TRBJ1-5	15	CASSPPGYGNQPQHF
TRBV6-2/TRBV6-3	TRBJ2-1	18	CASSYSGLAGVAYNEQFF
TRBV18	TRBJ2-5	13	CATQGSRGETQYF
TRBV6-1	TRBJ1-5	15	CASSERGQGVQPQHF
TRBV11-2	TRBJ1-2	16	CASSVQGAIYLSGYTF
TRBV5-4	TRBJ2-3	15	CASRRSGGRADTQYF
TRBV19	TRBJ2-6	16	CASSIPTGSGANVLTF
TRBV27	TRBJ2-5	15	CASSSWTSGSETQYF
TRBV19	TRBJ2-6	17	CASSGQVLGFGANVLTF
TRBV19	TRBJ2-5	14	CASSMWTDQETQYF
TRBV6-1	TRBJ1-1	15	CASSEGTGMNTEAFF